This T cell receptor beta chain was captured in a study of beta chain features in type 1 diabetes. The entirety of the isolated RNA underwent reverse transcription, so expressed TCRB transcripts were sequenced. Method: immunoSEQ multiplex PCR; TCRdb's copy keeps in-frame clones and lacks some. This sample has fewer than 350,000 clones, with about 15% found just once. This clone was observed a few times. The antigen is not known. Germline-derived CDR1 and CDR2 are SGHAT and FQNNGV. Trimming cost V 5 bases and J 7 bases, with 11 bases left between them. The CDR3 runs 12 residues. Study-level findings and limits: TCRB CDR3 length was moderately but significantly reduced in all four CD4+ subsets of Type 1 diabetes patients.

Sequencing was performed on naive CD4+ T cells from blood. The clonotype originates from a man between 18 and 29 years old with type 1 diabetes. The V gene is TRBV11-2, the J gene TRBJ2-5; no clear D. CDR3 sequence: CASSGSLGTQYF. In DNA form, the CDR3 reads TGTGCCAGCAGCGGGTCTCTAGGGACCCAGTACTTC.